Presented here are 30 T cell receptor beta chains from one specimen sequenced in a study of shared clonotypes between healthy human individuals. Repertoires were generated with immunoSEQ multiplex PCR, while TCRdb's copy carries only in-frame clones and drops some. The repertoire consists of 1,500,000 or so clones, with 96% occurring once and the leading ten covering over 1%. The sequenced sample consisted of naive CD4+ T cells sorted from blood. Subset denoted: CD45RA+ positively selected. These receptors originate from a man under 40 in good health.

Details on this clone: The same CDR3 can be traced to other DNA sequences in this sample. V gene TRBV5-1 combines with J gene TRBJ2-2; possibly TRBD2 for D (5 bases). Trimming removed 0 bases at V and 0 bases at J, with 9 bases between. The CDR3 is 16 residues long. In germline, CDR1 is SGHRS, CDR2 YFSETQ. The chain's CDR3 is CASSLGAGTNTGELFF. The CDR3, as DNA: TGCGCCAGCAGCTTGGGGGCGGGTACGAACACCGGGGAGCTGTTTTTT. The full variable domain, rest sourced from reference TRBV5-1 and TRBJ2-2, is KAGVTQTPRYLIKTRGQQVTLSCSPISGHRSVSWYQQTPGQGLQFLFEYFSETQRNKGNFPGRFSGRQFSNSRSEMNVSTLELGDSALYLCASSLGAGTNTGELFFGEGSRLTVL.

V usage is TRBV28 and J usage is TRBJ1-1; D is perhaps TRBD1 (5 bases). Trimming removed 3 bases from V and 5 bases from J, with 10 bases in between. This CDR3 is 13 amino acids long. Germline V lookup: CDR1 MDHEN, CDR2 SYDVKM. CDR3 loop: CASSFLGVTEAFF. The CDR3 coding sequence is TGTGCCAGCAGTTTCTTAGGGGTTACTGAAGCTTTCTTT.

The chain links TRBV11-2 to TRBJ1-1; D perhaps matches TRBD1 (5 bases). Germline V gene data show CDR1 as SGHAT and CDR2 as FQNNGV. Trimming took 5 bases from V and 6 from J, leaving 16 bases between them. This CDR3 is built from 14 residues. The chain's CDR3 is CASSPRVGLAEAFF. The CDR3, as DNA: TGTGCCAGCAGCCCAAGAGTGGGGCTCGCTGAAGCTTTCTTT.

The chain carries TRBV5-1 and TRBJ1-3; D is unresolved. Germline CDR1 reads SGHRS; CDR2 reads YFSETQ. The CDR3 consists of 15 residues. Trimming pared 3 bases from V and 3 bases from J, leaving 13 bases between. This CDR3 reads CASSSDGFFGNTIYF. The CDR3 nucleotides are TGCGCCAGCAGCTCGGACGGCTTCTTTGGAAACACCATATATTTT.

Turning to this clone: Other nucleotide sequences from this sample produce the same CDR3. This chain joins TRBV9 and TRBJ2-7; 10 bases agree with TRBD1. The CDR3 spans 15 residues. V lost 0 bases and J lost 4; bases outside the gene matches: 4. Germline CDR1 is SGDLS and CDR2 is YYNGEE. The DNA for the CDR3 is TGTGCCAGCAGCGTAGGGACAGGGGGTTTTTACGAGCAGTACTTC. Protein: CASSVGTGGFYEQYF.

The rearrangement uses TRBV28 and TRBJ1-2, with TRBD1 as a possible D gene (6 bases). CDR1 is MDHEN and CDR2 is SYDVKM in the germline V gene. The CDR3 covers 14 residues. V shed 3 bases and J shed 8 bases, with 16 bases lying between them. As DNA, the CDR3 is TGTGCCAGCAGTTTGACTCTCCCTCAGGGGGGCTACACCTTC. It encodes CASSLTLPQGGYTF.

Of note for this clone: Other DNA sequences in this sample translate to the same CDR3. The CDR3 loop reads CSARGVSEQFF. CDR3 coding DNA: TGCAGTGCTAGGGGGGTTAGTGAGCAGTTCTTC. The chain joins TRBV20-1 to TRBJ2-1, with D possibly called TRBD1 or TRBD2 (5 bases each). The germline V and J ends were trimmed by 3 bases and 9 bases, with 9 bases remaining between them. The V gene's germline CDR1 is DFQATT and CDR2 SNEGSKA (reference sequence). CDR3 length: 11 residues.

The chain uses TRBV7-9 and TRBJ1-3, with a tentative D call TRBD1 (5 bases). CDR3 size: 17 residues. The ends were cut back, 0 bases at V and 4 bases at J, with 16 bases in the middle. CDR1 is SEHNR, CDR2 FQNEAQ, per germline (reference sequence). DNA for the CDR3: TGTGCCAGCAGCTTAGCCCCATTGGAGGGGCTCGGAAACACCATATATTTT. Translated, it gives CASSLAPLEGLGNTIYF.

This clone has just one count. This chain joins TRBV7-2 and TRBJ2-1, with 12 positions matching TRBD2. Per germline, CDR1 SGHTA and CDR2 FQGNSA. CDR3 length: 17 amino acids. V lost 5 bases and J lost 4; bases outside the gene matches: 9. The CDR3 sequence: CASSTTSGGPGYNEQFF. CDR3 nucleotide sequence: TGTGCCAGCAGCACGACTAGCGGGGGCCCGGGTTACAATGAGCAGTTCTTC. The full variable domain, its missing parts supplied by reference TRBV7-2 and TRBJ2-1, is GAGVSQSPSNKVTEKGKDVELRCDPISGHTALYWYRQSLGQGLEFLIYFQGNSAPDKSGLPSDRFSAERTGGSVSTLTIQRTQQEDSAVYLCASSTTSGGPGYNEQFFGPGTRLTVL.

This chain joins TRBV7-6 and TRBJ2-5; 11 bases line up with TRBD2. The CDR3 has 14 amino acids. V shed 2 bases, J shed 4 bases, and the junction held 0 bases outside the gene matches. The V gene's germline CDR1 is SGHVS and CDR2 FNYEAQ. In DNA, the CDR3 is TGTGCCAGCAGCTTACTAGCGGGAGGAGAGACCCAGTACTTC. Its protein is CASSLLAGGETQYF.

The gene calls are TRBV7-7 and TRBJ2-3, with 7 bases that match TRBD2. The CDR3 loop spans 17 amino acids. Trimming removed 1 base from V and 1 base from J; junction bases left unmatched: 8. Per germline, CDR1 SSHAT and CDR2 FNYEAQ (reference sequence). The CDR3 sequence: CASSLGIGRRGTDTQYF. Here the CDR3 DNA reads TGTGCCAGCAGCTTAGGGATCGGGAGGCGCGGCACAGATACGCAGTATTTT.

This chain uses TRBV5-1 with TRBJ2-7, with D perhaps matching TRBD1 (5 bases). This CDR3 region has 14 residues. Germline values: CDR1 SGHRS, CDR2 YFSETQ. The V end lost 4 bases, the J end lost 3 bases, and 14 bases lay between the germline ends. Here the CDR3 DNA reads TGCGCCAGCAGCCCCCAGACGGACAACTACGAGCAGTACTTC. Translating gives CASSPQTDNYEQYF.

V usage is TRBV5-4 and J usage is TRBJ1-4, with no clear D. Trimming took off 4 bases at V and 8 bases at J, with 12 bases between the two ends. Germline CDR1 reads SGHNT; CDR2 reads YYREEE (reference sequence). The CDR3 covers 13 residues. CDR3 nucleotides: TGTGCCAGCAGCCCGTCCCCTGGGGAAAAACTGTTTTTT. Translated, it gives CASSPSPGEKLFF.

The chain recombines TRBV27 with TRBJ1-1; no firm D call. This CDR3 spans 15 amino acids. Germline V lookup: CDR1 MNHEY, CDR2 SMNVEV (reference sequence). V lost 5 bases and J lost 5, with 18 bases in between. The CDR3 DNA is TGTGCCAGCAGTACCCTTAGGACGGGAGGGACTGAAGCTTTCTTT. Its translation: CASSTLRTGGTEAFF.

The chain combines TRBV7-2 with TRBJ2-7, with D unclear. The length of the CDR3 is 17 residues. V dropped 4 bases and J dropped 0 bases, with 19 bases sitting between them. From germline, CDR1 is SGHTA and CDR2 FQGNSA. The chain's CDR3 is CASSSGFFAPYSYEQYF. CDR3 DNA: TGTGCCAGCAGCTCCGGGTTCTTCGCCCCGTACTCCTACGAGCAGTACTTC.

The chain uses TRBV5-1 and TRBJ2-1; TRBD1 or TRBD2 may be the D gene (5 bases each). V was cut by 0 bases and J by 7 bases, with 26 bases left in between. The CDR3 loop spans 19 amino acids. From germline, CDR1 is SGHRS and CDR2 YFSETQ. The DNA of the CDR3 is TGCGCCAGCAGCTTGGTTGGAAATGGATGGGGGAGAGTTACGAATGAGCAGTTCTTC. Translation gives CASSLVGNGWGRVTNEQFF.

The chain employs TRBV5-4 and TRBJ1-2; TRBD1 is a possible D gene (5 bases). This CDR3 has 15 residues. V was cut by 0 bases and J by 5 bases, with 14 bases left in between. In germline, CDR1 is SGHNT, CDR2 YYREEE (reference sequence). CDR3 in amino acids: CASSLARAGWYGYTF. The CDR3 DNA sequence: TGTGCCAGCAGCTTGGCGCGGGCAGGGTGGTATGGCTACACCTTC.

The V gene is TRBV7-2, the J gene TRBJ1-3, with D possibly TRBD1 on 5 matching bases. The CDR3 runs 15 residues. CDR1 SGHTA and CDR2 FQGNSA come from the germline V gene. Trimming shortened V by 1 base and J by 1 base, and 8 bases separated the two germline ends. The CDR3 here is CASSLEPGSGNTIYF. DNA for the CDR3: TGTGCCAGCAGCTTAGAGCCAGGGTCTGGAAACACCATATATTTT.

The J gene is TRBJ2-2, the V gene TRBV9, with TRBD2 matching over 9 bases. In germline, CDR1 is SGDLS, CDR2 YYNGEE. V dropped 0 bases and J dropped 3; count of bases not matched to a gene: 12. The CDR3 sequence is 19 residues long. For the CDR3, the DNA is TGTGCCAGCAGCGTAGGAGGGCTAGCGGGATGGGGCGACACCGGGGAGCTGTTTTTT. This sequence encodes CASSVGGLAGWGDTGELFF.

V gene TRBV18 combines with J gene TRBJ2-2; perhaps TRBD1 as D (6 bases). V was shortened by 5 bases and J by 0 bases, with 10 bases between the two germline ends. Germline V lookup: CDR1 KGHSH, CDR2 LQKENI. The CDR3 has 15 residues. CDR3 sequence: CASSGTGSNTGELFF. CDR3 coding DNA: TGTGCCAGCTCAGGAACAGGGTCGAACACCGGGGAGCTGTTTTTT.

Here the CDR3 reads CASSSRFQPQHF. The CDR3 coding sequence is TGTGCCAGCAGTTCGAGGTTTCAGCCCCAGCATTTT. The chain recombines TRBV27 with TRBJ1-5; D is uncertain. Trimming cost V 4 bases and J 6 bases, with 7 bases left between them. The CDR3 has 12 amino acids. Germline V gene data show CDR1 as MNHEY and CDR2 as SMNVEV (reference sequence).

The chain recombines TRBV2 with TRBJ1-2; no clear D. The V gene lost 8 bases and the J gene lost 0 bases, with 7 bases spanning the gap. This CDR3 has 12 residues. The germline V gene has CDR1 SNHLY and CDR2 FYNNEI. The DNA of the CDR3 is TGTGCCAGCGGTGTTACTAACTATGGCTACACCTTC. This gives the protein CASGVTNYGYTF.

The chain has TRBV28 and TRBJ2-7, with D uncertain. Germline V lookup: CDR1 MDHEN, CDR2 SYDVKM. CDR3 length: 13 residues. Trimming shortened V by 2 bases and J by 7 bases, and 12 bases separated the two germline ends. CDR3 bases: TGTGCCAGCAGTTTAGGACCCTTATTGGAGCAGTACTTC. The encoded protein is CASSLGPLLEQYF.

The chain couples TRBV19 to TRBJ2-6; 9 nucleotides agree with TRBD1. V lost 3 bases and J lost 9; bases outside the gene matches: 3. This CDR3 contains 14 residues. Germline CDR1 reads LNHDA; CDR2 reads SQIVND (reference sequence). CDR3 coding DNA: TGTGCCAGTAGTATCGGGACAGGGTTCAACGTCCTGACTTTC. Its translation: CASSIGTGFNVLTF.

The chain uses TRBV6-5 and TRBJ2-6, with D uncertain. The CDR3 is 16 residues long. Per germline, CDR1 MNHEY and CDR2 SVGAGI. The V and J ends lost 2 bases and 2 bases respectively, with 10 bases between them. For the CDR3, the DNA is TGTGCCAGCAGTTACCCCGGAGAGACTGGGGCCAACGTCCTGACTTTC. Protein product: CASSYPGETGANVLTF.

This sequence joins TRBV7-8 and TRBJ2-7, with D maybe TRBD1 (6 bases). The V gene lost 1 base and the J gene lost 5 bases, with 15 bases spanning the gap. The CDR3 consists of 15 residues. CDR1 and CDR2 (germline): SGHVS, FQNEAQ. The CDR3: CASSLEPGAPDEQYF. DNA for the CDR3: TGTGCCAGCAGCTTAGAGCCAGGGGCGCCGGACGAGCAGTACTTC.

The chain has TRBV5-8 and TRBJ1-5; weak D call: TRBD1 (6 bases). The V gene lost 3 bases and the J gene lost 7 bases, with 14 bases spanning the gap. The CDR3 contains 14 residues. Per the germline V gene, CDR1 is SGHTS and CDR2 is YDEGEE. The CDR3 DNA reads TGTGCCAGCAGCTCCCGTACAGGGAGGCAGCCCCAGCATTTT. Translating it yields CASSSRTGRQPQHF.

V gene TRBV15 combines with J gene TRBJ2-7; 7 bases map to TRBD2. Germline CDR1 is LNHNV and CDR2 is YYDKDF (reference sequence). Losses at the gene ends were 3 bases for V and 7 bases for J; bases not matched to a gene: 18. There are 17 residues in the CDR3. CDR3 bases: TGTGCCACCAGCAGTGAGCGGGGAACCCCGTCCTCTGGGGAGCAGTACTTC. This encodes CATSSERGTPSSGEQYF.

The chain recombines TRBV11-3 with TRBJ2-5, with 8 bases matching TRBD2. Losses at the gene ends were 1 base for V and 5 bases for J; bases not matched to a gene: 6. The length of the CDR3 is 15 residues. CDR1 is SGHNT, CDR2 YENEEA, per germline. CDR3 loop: CASSLGASGRETQYF. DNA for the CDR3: TGTGCCAGCAGCTTAGGGGCTAGCGGGCGGGAGACCCAGTACTTC.

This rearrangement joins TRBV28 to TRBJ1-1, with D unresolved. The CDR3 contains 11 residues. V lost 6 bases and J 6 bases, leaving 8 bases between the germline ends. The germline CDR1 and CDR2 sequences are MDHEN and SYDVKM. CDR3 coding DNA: TGTGCCAGCAGCGGACCATCTGAAGCTTTCTTT. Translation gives CASSGPSEAFF.